This TCR beta chain derives from a study of beta chain features in type 1 diabetes. In its sample, this clone was seen a few times. Its antigen is not known. Overall study results and limits: Among all four CD4+ subsets, Type 1 diabetes patients had TCRB CDR3s that were moderately but significantly shorter. Across patients, naive, central memory and Treg TCRB repertoires exhibited apparently greater similarity than was observed across healthy donors.

Trimming left V 1 base short and J 7 bases short, with 16 bases between. Germline V CDR1 and CDR2: MGHRA, YSYEKL. This CDR3 comprises 16 residues. Of the isolated RNA, all was reverse transcribed, and so the sequenced material was expressed TCRB transcripts. TCRdb's copy holds only in-frame clones and misses some; the assay was immunoSEQ multiplex PCR. The sample has more than 100,000 clones; roughly 10% are singletons. Purities in excess of 95% were seen in all sorted populations. The chain links TRBV4-1 to TRBJ1-4; D uncertain. This receptor was obtained from a man aged 25-40 years with type 1 diabetes. Sequenced: central memory CD4+ T cells from blood. For the CDR3, the DNA is TGCGCCAGCAGCCAAGTTTTCGAGGGTGAGAGTGAAAAACTGTTTTTT. Protein product: CASSQVFEGESEKLFF.